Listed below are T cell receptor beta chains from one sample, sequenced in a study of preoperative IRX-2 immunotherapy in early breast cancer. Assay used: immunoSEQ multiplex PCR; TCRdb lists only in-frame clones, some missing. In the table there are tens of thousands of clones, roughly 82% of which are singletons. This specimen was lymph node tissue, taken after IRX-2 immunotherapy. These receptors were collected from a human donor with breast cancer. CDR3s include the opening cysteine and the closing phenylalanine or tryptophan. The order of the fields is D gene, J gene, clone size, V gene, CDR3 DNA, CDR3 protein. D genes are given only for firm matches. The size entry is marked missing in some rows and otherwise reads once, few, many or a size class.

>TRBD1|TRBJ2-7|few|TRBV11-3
TGTGCCAGCAGCGGGACAGGGCTTAGGAACGAGCAGTACTTC
CASSGTGLRNEQYF
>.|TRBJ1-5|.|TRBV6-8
TGTGCCAGTCAGGACGCGCCCCGTCAGCCCCAGCATTTT
CASQDAPRQPQHF
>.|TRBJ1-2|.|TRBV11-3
TGTGCCAGCAGCTCTCTTGGGGGGGCTCATGGCTACACCTTC
CASSSLGGAHGYTF
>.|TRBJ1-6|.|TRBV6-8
TGTGCCAGCAGGCCCTTTTTAAATTCACCCCTCCACTTT
CASRPFLNSPLHF
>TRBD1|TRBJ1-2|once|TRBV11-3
TGTGCCAGCAGCCGACAGGGCCCCATCTATGGCTACACCTTC
CASSRQGPIYGYTF
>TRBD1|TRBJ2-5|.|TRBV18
TGTGCCAGCTCACCACCTCAGGGGGTTCCCCAAGAGACCCAGTACTTC
CASSPPQGVPQETQYF
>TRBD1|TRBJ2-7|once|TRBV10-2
TGCGCCAGCAGGGACAGGGAGCCTTCCTACGAGCAGTACTTC
CASRDREPSYEQYF
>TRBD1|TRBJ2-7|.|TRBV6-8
TGTGCCAGTAATCCGGGGGACAGGGGGCCCGACGAGCAGTACTTC
CASNPGDRGPDEQYF
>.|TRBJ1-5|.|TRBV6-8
TGTGCCAGCGGTAATACGGGGAATCGTCAGCCCCAGCATTTT
CASGNTGNRQPQHF
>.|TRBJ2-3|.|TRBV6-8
TGTGCCAGCAGTTACTCAGGAGGGGCGACAGATACGCAGTATTTT
CASSYSGGATDTQYF
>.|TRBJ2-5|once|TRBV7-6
TGTGCCAGCAGCTTGGAGGACAGGAGCGGGCGGGAGACCCAGTACTTC
CASSLEDRSGRETQYF
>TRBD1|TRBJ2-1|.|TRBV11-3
TGTGCCAGCAGCTACCCGGACAGGGGTCCTCTCAATGAGCAGTTCTTC
CASSYPDRGPLNEQFF
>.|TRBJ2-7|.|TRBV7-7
TGTGCCAGCAGCTTAGGTGGTACTACCTACGAGCAGTACTTC
CASSLGGTTYEQYF
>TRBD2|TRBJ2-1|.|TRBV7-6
TGTGCCAGCAGCCTCGAATTTGGCGGGGGTAATGAGCAGTTCTTC
CASSLEFGGGNEQFF
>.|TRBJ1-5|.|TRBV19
TGTGCCAGTAGTACCCGGGGATACGGGAGCAATCAGCCCCAGCATTTT
CASSTRGYGSNQPQHF
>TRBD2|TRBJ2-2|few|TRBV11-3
TGTGCCAGCAGCTTATCTAGCGGGGCGAACACCGGGGAGCTGTTTTTT
CASSLSSGANTGELFF
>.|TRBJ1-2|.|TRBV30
TGTGCCTGGAGCGGGGGCCTCTATGGCTACACCTTC
CAWSGGLYGYTF
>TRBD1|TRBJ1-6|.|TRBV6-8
TGTGCCAGCAGTCCGGCAGAAACAGGGGCTCCGAATTCACCCCTCCACTTT
CASSPAETGAPNSPLHF
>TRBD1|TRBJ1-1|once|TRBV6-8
TGTGCCAGTAACTTTCTTCGGACAGGGCTGAACACTGAAGCTTTCTTT
CASNFLRTGLNTEAFF
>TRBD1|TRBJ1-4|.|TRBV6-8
TGTGCCAGCAGATCCGGGACAGGGTCGGAAAAACTGTTTTTT
CASRSGTGSEKLFF
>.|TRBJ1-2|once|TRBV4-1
TGCGCCAGCAGCCCGATTTCTGGAGGAGGCTATGGCTACACCTTC
CASSPISGGGYGYTF
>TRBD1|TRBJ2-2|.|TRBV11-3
TGTGCCAGCAGCTTAGGACAGGGACCGACCGGGGAGCTGTTTTTT
CASSLGQGPTGELFF
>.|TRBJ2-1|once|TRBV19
TGTGCCAGTAGTATAGTTGCAGCCGATGAGCAGTTCTTC
CASSIVAADEQFF
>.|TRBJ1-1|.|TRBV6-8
TGTGCCAGCAGTTGGGGGAACCAGAACACTGAAGCTTTCTTT
CASSWGNQNTEAFF
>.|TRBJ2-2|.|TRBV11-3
TGTGCCAGCAGCTTAGTTGGCAGGGTGACCGGGGAGCTGTTTTTT
CASSLVGRVTGELFF
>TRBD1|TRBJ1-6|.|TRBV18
TGTGCCAGCTCGGACAGGGCCTCTAATTCACCCCTCCACTTT
CASSDRASNSPLHF
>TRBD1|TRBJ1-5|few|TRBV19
TGTGCCAGTAGCCCCCGACAGGGCGGGGGTCAGCCCCAGCATTTT
CASSPRQGGGQPQHF
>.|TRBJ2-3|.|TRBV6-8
TGTGCCAGCAGTTACTGGGGGTCAGGGACAGATACGCAGTATTTT
CASSYWGSGTDTQYF
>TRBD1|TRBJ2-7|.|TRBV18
TGTGCCAGCTCACCATTAGGACAGGGTAACCTTAACGAGCAGTACTTC
CASSPLGQGNLNEQYF
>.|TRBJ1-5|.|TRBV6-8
TGTGCCAGCAGGGATACAGGGCAGCCCCAGCATTTT
CASRDTGQPQHF
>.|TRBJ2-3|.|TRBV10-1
TGCGCCAGCAGTGAGTCGGGGATAGGTAGCACAGATACGCAGTATTTT
CASSESGIGSTDTQYF
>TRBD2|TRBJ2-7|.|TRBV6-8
TGTGCCATCGCGGGGCGGCTAGCGGGGGGCTCCTACGAGCAGTACTTC
CAIAGRLAGGSYEQYF
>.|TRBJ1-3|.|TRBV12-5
TGTGCTAGTGGTTTAGGAGGCTTCGGTATCCAAGCACTCTCTGGAAACACCATATATTTT
CASGLGGFGIQALSGNTIYF